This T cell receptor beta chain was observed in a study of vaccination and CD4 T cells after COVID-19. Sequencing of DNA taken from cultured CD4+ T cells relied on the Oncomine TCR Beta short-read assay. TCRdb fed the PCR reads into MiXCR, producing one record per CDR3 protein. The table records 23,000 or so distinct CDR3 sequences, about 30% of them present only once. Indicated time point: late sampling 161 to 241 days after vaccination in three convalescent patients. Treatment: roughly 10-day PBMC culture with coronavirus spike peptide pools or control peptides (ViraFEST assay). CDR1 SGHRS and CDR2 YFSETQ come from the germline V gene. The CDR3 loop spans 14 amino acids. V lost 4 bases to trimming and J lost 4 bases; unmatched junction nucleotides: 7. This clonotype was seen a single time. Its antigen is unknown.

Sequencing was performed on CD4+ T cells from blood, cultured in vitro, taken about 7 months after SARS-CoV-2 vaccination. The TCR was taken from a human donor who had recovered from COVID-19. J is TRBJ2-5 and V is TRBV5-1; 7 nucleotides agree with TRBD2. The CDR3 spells CASSQQERGETQYF. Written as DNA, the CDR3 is TGCGCCAGCAGCCAACAGGAGCGGGGAGAGACCCAGTACTTC.